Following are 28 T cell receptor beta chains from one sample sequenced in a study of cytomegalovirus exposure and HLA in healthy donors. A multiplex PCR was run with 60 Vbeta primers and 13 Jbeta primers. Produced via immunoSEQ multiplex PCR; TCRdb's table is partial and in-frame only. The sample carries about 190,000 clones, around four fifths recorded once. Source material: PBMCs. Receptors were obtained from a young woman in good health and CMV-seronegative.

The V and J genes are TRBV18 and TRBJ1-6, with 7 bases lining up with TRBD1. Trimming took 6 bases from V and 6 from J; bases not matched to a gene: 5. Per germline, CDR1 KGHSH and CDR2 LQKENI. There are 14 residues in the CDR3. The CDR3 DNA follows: TGTGCCAGCTCGAGAGACAGGGTTAATTCACCCCTCCACTTT. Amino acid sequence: CASSRDRVNSPLHF.

CDR3 in DNA: TGTGCCAGCAGTTACTCGAGGGCGGGAGGGGGTCATGAGCAGTTCTTC. Its protein is CASSYSRAGGGHEQFF. This chain uses TRBV6-5 with TRBJ2-1; 9 positions agree with TRBD2. Germline V gene lookup returns CDR1 MNHEY and CDR2 SVGAGI. CDR3 length equals 16 residues. Unmatched junction bases numbered 8, after V lost 0 bases and J lost 8 bases.

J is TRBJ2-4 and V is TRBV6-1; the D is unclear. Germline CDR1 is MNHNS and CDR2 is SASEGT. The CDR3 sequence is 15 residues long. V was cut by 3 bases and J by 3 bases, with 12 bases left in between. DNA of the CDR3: TGTGCCAGCAGTGATTCTCGGGTCGACAAAAACATTCAGTACTTC. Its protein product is CASSDSRVDKNIQYF.

In DNA form, the CDR3 reads TGTGCCAGCAGTTTATACAGGGGCCCCCACTACGAGCAGTACTTC. Its translation is CASSLYRGPHYEQYF. V is TRBV27 and J is TRBJ2-7; 7 bases are a match to TRBD1. Losses at the gene ends were 1 base for V and 3 bases for J; bases not matched to a gene: 6. This CDR3 has 15 residues. Germline assignment: CDR1 MNHEY and CDR2 SMNVEV (reference sequence).

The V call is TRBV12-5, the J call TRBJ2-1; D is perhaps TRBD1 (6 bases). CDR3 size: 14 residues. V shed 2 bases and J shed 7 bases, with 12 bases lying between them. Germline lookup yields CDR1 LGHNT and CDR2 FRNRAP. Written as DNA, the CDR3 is TGTGCTAGTGGTTTGAACCCCAGGGGAAATGAGCAGTTCTTC. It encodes CASGLNPRGNEQFF. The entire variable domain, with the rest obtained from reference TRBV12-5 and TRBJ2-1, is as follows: DARVTQTPRHKVTEMGQEVTMRCQPILGHNTVFWYRQTMMQGLELLAYFRNRAPLDDSGMPKDRFSAEMPDATLATLKIQPSEPRDSAVYFCASGLNPRGNEQFFGPGTRLTVL.

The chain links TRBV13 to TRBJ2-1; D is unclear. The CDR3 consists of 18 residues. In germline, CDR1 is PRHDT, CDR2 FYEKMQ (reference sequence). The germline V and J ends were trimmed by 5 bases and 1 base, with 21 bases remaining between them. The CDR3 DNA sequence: TGTGCCAGCAGCCCCCGGTCCACCGCGGTAGCTTCCTACAATGAGCAGTTCTTC. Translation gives CASSPRSTAVASYNEQFF. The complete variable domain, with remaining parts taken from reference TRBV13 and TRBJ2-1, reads AAGVIQSPRHLIKEKRETATLKCYPIPRHDTVYWYQQGPGQDPQFLISFYEKMQSDKGSIPDRFSAQQFSDYHSELNMSSLELGDSALYFCASSPRSTAVASYNEQFFGPGTRLTVL.

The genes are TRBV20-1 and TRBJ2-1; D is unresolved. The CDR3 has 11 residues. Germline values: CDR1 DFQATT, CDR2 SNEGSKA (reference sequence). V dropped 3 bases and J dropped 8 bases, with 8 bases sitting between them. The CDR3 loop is CSARLAYEQFF. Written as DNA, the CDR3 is TGCAGTGCTAGGTTGGCATATGAGCAGTTCTTC.

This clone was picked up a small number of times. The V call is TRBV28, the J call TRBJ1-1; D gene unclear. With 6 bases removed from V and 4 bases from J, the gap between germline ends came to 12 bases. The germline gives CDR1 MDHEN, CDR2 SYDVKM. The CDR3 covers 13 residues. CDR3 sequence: CASRSPGITEAFF. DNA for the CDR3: TGTGCCAGCAGGTCGCCGGGTATCACTGAAGCTTTCTTT. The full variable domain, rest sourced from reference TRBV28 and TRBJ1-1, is DVKVTQSSRYLVKRTGEKVFLECVQDMDHENMFWYRQDPGLGLRLIYFSYDVKMKEKGDIPEGYSVSREKKERFSLILESASTNQTSMYLCASRSPGITEAFFGQGTRLTVV.

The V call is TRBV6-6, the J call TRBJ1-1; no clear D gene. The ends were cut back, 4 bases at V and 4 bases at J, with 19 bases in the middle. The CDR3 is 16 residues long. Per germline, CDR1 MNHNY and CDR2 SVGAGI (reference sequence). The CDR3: CASSSYPGYEGTEAFF. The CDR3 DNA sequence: TGTGCCAGCAGTTCATACCCCGGGTACGAGGGCACTGAAGCTTTCTTT.

CDR3 sequence reads: CATTDRGSNSPLHF. In DNA form, the CDR3 reads TGTGCCACCACCGACAGGGGTTCCAATTCACCCCTCCACTTT. The V gene is TRBV27, the J gene TRBJ1-6; 8 nucleotides match TRBD1. After removal of 10 bases from V and 7 bases from J, the junction contained 9 bases not matched to a gene. The germline V gene encodes CDR1 MNHEY and CDR2 SMNVEV (reference sequence). CDR3 length: 14 amino acids.

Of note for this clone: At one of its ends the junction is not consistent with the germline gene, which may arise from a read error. The CDR3 loop is CASSPTGATSYERYF. In DNA, the CDR3 is TGTGCCAGCAGTCCTACGGGAGCTACCTCCTACGAGCGGTACTTC. The chain has TRBV6-5 and TRBJ2-7; D may be TRBD2 (6 bases). Germline V gene lookup returns CDR1 MNHEY and CDR2 SVGAGI. The CDR3 has 15 amino acids.

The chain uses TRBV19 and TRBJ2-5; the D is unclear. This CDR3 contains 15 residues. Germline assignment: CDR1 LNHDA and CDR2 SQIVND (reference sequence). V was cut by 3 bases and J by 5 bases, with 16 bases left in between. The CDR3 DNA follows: TGTGCCAGTAGTATTGAGCTTTCTGATGTTGAGACCCAGTACTTC. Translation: CASSIELSDVETQYF. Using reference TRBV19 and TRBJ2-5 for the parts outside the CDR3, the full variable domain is DGGITQSPKYLFRKEGQNVTLSCEQNLNHDAMYWYRQDPGQGLRLIYYSQIVNDFQKGDIAEGYSVSREKKESFPLTVTSAQKNPTAFYLCASSIELSDVETQYFGPGTRLLVL.

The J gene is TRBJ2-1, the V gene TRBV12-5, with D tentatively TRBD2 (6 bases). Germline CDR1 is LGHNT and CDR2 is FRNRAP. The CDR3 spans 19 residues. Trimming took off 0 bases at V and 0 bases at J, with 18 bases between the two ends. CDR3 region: CASGLVVGDSLSSYNEQFF. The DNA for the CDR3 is TGTGCTAGTGGTTTGGTAGTAGGGGACTCGCTGAGCTCCTACAATGAGCAGTTCTTC.

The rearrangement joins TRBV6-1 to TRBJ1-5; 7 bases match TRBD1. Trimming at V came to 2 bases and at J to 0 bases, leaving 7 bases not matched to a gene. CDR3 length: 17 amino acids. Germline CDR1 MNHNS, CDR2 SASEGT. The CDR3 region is CASSERGQSYSNQPQHF. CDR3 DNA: TGTGCCAGCAGTGAACGGGGACAGTCTTATAGCAATCAGCCCCAGCATTTT.

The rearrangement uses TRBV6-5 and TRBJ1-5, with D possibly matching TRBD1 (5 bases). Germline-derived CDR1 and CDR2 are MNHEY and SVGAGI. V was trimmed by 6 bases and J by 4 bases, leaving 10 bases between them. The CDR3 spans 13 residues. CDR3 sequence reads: CASRQTENQPQHF. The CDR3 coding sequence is TGTGCCAGCAGACAGACAGAGAATCAGCCCCAGCATTTT.

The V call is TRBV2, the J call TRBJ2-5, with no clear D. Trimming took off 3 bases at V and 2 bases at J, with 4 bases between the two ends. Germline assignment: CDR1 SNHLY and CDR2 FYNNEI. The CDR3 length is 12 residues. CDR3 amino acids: CASSDSQETQYF. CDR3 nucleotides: TGTGCCAGCAGTGATAGTCAAGAGACCCAGTACTTC.

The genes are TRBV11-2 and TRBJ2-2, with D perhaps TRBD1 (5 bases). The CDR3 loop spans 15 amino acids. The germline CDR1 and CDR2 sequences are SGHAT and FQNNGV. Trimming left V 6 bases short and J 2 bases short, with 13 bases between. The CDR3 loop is CASRTRTGNTGELFF. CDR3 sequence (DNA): TGTGCCAGCAGGACGAGAACAGGAAACACCGGGGAGCTGTTTTTT.

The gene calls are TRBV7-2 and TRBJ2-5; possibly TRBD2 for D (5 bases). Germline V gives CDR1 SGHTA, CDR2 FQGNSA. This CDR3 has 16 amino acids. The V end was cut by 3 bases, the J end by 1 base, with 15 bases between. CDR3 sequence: CASSFPPGSPQETQYF. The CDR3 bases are TGTGCCAGCAGCTTTCCTCCGGGATCCCCCCAAGAGACCCAGTACTTC.

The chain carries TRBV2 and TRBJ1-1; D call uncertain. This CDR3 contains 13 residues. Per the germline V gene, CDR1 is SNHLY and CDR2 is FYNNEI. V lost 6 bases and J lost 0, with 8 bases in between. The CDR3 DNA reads TGTGCCAGCAGCCGTCTTCTGAACACTGAAGCTTTCTTT. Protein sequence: CASSRLLNTEAFF.

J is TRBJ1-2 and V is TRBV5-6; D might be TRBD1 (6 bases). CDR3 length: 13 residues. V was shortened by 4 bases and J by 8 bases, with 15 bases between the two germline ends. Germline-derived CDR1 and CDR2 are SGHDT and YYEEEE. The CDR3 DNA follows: TGTGCCAGCAGCGTCGGGACATTTGGGGGCTACACCTTC. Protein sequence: CASSVGTFGGYTF.

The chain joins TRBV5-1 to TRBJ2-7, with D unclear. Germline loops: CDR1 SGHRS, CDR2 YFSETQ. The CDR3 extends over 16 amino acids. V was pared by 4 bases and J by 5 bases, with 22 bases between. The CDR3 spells CASSPTYGGPWDEQYF. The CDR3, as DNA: TGCGCCAGCAGCCCAACCTACGGTGGGCCTTGGGACGAGCAGTACTTC. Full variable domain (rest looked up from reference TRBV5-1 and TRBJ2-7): KAGVTQTPRYLIKTRGQQVTLSCSPISGHRSVSWYQQTPGQGLQFLFEYFSETQRNKGNFPGRFSGRQFSNSRSEMNVSTLELGDSALYLCASSPTYGGPWDEQYFGPGTRLTVT.

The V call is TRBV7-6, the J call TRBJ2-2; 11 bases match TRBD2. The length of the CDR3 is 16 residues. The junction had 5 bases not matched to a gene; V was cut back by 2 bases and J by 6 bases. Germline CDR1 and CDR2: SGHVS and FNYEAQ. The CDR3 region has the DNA TGTGCCAGCAGCTTAATAACTAGCGGGAGTCCCGGGGAGCTGTTTTTT. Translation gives CASSLITSGSPGELFF.

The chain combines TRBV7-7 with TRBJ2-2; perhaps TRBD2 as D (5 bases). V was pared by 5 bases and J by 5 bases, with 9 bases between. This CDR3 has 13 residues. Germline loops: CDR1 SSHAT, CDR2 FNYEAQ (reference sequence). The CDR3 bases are TGTGCCAGCAGCCGGAGAGGGACCGGGGAGCTGTTTTTT. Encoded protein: CASSRRGTGELFF.

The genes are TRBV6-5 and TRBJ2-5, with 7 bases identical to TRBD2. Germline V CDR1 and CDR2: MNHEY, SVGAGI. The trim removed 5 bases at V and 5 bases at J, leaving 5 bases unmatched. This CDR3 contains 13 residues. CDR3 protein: CASSDGGRETQYF. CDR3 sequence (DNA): TGTGCCAGCAGTGACGGGGGGAGGGAGACCCAGTACTTC.

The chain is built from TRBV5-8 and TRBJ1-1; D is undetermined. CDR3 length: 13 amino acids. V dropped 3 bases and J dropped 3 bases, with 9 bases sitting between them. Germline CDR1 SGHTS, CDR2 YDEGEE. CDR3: CASSSHRDTEAFF. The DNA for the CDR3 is TGTGCCAGCAGCTCCCACAGAGACACTGAAGCTTTCTTT.

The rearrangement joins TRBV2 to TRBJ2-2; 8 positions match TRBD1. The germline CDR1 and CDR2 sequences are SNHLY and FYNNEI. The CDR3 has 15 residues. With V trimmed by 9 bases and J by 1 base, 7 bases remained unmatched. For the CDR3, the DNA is TGTGCCAGTCGATCCGGGACAGGGAACACCGGGGAGCTGTTTTTT. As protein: CASRSGTGNTGELFF.

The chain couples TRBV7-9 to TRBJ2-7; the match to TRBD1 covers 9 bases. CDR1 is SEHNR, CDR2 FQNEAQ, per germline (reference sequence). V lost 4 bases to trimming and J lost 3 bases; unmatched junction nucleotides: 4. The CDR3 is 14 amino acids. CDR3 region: CASSSGTGIYEQYF. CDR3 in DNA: TGTGCCAGCAGCTCCGGGACAGGGATCTACGAGCAGTACTTC.

The CDR3 region is CASSRTGTSGSYEQYF. The CDR3, as DNA: TGTGCCAGCAGCCGAACCGGGACTAGCGGCTCCTACGAGCAGTACTTC. The chain is built from TRBV7-9 and TRBJ2-7; TRBD2 agrees at 11 bases. CDR1 and CDR2 from the germline V gene are SEHNR and FQNEAQ (reference sequence). The CDR3 extends over 16 amino acids. V lost 5 bases, J lost 0 bases, and 6 bases stayed unmatched. The full variable domain, with the rest looked up from reference TRBV7-9 and TRBJ2-7, is DTGVSQNPRHKITKRGQNVTFRCDPISEHNRLYWYRQTLGQGPEFLTYFQNEAQLEKSRLLSDRFSAERPKGSFSTLEIQRTEQGDSAMYLCASSRTGTSGSYEQYFGPGTRLTVT.